The entry that follows covers one T cell receptor (beta chain) sequence. Its antigen is still unknown. Method: immunoSEQ multiplex PCR; TCRdb's copy keeps in-frame clones and lacks some. Of more than 70,000 clones detected, approximately 86% appear once; the ten largest clones hold 5.6%. The data derive from a study of identifying expanded T cells in peripheral blood. Germline V gene data show CDR1 as LNHDA and CDR2 as SQIVND (reference sequence). V was cut by 3 bases and J by 3 bases, with 18 bases left in between. The CDR3 sequence is 16 residues long. During the collection period, no donor immune events like infections were recorded. Findings and caveats of the study: Variance in clone template counts between roughly two-week samples significantly increased with total template count across all healthy donors. About 1.2 clones differed between technical replicates, versus around 15 and 19 over time.

This TCR came from a person aged 18 to 75 in good health. The V gene is TRBV19, the J gene TRBJ2-7; D could derive from TRBD1 or TRBD2 (6 bases each). Source material: blood. CDR3 nucleotides: TGTGCCAGTAGTATTAATTCGGGGGCTACTAACTACGAGCAGTACTTC. It is translated as CASSINSGATNYEQYF.